These 22 T cell receptor beta chains were all obtained from the same sample, sequenced in a study of blood T cell repertoires in COVID-19. The method was immunoSEQ multiplex PCR; TCRdb's version includes in-frame clones alone and lacks a portion of them. The sample lists approximately 170,000 clones, 85% to 90% seen once, with approximately 4% in the top ten. Sequenced input: peripheral blood. Source of these receptors: a woman aged 70-85 years with acute or convalescent COVID-19.

The sample holds one count of this clone. The chain recombines TRBV19 with TRBJ1-5; D is uncertain. Trimming shortened V by 0 bases and J by 5 bases, and 14 bases separated the two germline ends. Germline V lookup: CDR1 LNHDA, CDR2 SQIVND (reference sequence). There are 16 residues in the CDR3. CDR3 sequence (DNA): TGTGCCAGTAGTATAGATCGGGTTTACGATCATCAGCCCCAGCATTTT. This codes for CASSIDRVYDHQPQHF.

This chain uses TRBV6-5 with TRBJ2-1; maybe TRBD2 (6 bases). Germline CDR1 is MNHEY and CDR2 is SVGAGI. CDR3 length: 15 amino acids. V shed 7 bases and J shed 0 bases, with 13 bases lying between them. CDR3 in amino acids: CASKRGTHSYNEQFF. In nucleotides, the CDR3 is TGTGCCAGCAAACGCGGGACTCACTCCTACAATGAGCAGTTCTTC.

The J gene is TRBJ1-3, the V gene TRBV18; unclear D gene. CDR1 and CDR2 (germline): KGHSH, LQKENI. The CDR3 is 17 amino acids. V shed 1 base and J shed 4 bases, with 17 bases lying between them. This CDR3 is CASSPQSGERVGNTIYF. The CDR3 DNA reads TGTGCCAGCTCACCACAATCCGGGGAGAGGGTCGGAAACACCATATATTTT.

This sequence joins TRBV6-5 and TRBJ2-7; 7 bases map to TRBD2. CDR1 and CDR2 from the germline V gene are MNHEY and SVGAGI. Trimming at V came to 5 bases and at J to 2 bases, leaving 6 bases not matched to a gene. The CDR3 runs 14 residues. CDR3 in amino acids: CASSTRDYPYEQYF. The CDR3 nucleotides read TGTGCCAGCAGTACCCGGGACTATCCCTACGAGCAGTACTTC.

The V call is TRBV19, the J call TRBJ1-2; 10 bases line up with TRBD1. With 6 bases clipped from V and 7 bases from J, the junction kept 5 bases outside the gene matches. Germline values: CDR1 LNHDA, CDR2 SQIVND (reference sequence). This CDR3 region has 13 residues. CDR3 loop: CASSWDRGSGYTF. CDR3 nucleotides: TGTGCCAGTAGCTGGGACAGGGGAAGTGGCTACACCTTC.

CDR3 in amino acids: CASSLVTGKGEKLFF. In nucleotides, the CDR3 is TGCGCCAGCAGCTTGGTAACAGGGAAGGGTGAAAAACTGTTTTTT. V is TRBV5-1 and J is TRBJ1-4; D perhaps matches TRBD1 (6 bases). With 0 bases removed from V and 7 bases from J, the gap between germline ends came to 13 bases. The germline CDR1 and CDR2 sequences are SGHRS and YFSETQ. The CDR3 length is 15 residues.

This sequence joins TRBV27 and TRBJ1-5; a weak D match, TRBD1 (5 bases). This CDR3 spans 14 amino acids. CDR1 and CDR2 (germline): MNHEY, SMNVEV (reference sequence). V was shortened by 0 bases and J by 2 bases, with 5 bases between the two germline ends. As DNA, the CDR3 is TGTGCCAGCAGTTTATCCAGGGGCAATCAGCCCCAGCATTTT. It translates to CASSLSRGNQPQHF.

The count of this clone is one. V is TRBV9 and J is TRBJ2-1, with 7 bases matching TRBD1. Trimming took 3 bases from V and 4 from J; bases not matched to a gene: 10. CDR1 and CDR2 from the germline V gene are SGDLS and YYNGEE. This CDR3 comprises 16 residues. The CDR3 bases are TGTGCCAGCAGCGAGGAGACAGGGATGCGTTACAATGAGCAGTTCTTC. Translating it yields CASSEETGMRYNEQFF. The complete variable domain, with remaining parts taken from reference TRBV9 and TRBJ2-1, reads DSGVTQTPKHLITATGQRVTLRCSPRSGDLSVYWYQQSLDQGLQFLIQYYNGEERAKGNILERFSAQQFPDLHSELNLSSLELGDSALYFCASSEETGMRYNEQFFGPGTRLTVL.

This clone showed up just a few times. The V gene is TRBV3-1 (or the pseudogene TRBV3-2), the J gene TRBJ1-3, with 8 bases lining up with TRBD1. This CDR3 is built from 18 residues. The J segment lost 0 bases and the V segment lost 1 base, leaving 8 bases of the junction unmatched. Germline CDR1 reads LGHDT; CDR2 reads YNNKEL (reference sequence). The CDR3 DNA reads TGTGCCAGCAGCCAAGTACGGGACAGGATAACCTCTGGAAACACCATATATTTT. This gives the protein CASSQVRDRITSGNTIYF.

This clone has a handful of counts. The V call is TRBV18, the J call TRBJ2-7; 9 nucleotides line up with TRBD1. The CDR3 is made up of 14 amino acids. The V and J ends lost 3 bases and 6 bases, in that order; junction bases with no gene match: 6. Germline V lookup: CDR1 KGHSH, CDR2 LQKENI. The CDR3 loop is CASSPGQGPSEQYF. Written as DNA, the CDR3 is TGTGCCAGCTCACCGGGACAGGGTCCTTCCGAGCAGTACTTC.

The genes are TRBV11-2 and TRBJ2-1; a possible D gene is TRBD2 (6 bases). The CDR3 runs to 15 residues. Germline CDR1 reads SGHAT; CDR2 reads FQNNGV. Trimming stripped 5 bases from V and 9 bases from J, with 20 bases between. Here the CDR3 reads CASSVTSTRGGEQFF. In DNA, the CDR3 is TGTGCCAGCAGCGTAACTAGCACAAGGGGAGGTGAGCAGTTCTTC.

The chain has TRBV7-2 and TRBJ1-1; the D gene is possibly TRBD1 (6 bases). The germline V gene has CDR1 SGHTA and CDR2 FQGNSA. CDR3 size: 14 residues. Trimming shortened V by 4 bases and J by 0 bases, and 9 bases separated the two germline ends. For the CDR3, the DNA is TGTGCCAGCAGCTCCAGGGGAATGAACACTGAAGCTTTCTTT. Protein sequence: CASSSRGMNTEAFF.

J is TRBJ2-7 and V is TRBV5-6; 11 bases are shared with TRBD2. The germline V gene has CDR1 SGHDT and CDR2 YYEEEE. The CDR3 runs to 17 residues. V lost 4 bases and J lost 1; bases outside the gene matches: 10. CDR3 nucleotides: TGTGCCAGCAGCCGATTTACTAGCGGGAGTAGGTCCTACGAGCAGTACTTC. The encoded protein is CASSRFTSGSRSYEQYF.

The rearrangement joins TRBV7-2 to TRBJ1-5; D gene uncertain. Trimming removed 2 bases at V and 13 bases at J, with 12 bases between. The CDR3 totals 12 residues. Germline V gene data show CDR1 as SGHTA and CDR2 as FQGNSA. CDR3 DNA sequence: TGTGCCAGCAGCTTATCCTGGGAGACGCAGCATTTT. It yields the protein CASSLSWETQHF.

V and J are TRBV3-1 (or the pseudogene TRBV3-2) and TRBJ1-5; 9 nucleotides line up with TRBD1. The V and J ends lost 4 bases and 2 bases, in that order; junction bases with no gene match: 0. The germline CDR1 and CDR2 sequences are LGHDT and YNNKEL (reference sequence). The CDR3 is made up of 14 amino acids. CDR3 DNA: TGTGCCAGCAGCCGGGACAGGGGCAATCAGCCCCAGCATTTT. Protein sequence: CASSRDRGNQPQHF.

J is TRBJ1-2 and V is TRBV6-2 or TRBV6-3; 10 positions agree with TRBD1. The CDR3 runs to 15 residues. Germline V gene data show CDR1 as MNHEY and CDR2 as SVGEGT. Trimming removed 2 bases from V and 6 bases from J; junction bases left unmatched: 6. As DNA, the CDR3 is TGTGCCAGCAGTTACCGCGGGACAGGGGCGGATGGCTACACCTTC. This encodes CASSYRGTGADGYTF.

V and J are TRBV30 and TRBJ2-3; TRBD1 is a possible D gene (6 bases). The germline gives CDR1 GTSNPN, CDR2 SVGIG (reference sequence). The CDR3 totals 13 residues. The ends were cut back, 4 bases at V and 2 bases at J, with 10 bases in the middle. The CDR3: CAWTTGFTDTQYF. As DNA, the CDR3 is TGTGCCTGGACGACAGGATTCACAGATACGCAGTATTTT.

The rearrangement links TRBV28 to TRBJ1-5; maybe TRBD1 (6 bases). Trimming removed 5 bases from V and 4 bases from J, with 18 bases in between. CDR3 length: 16 amino acids. In germline, CDR1 is MDHEN, CDR2 SYDVKM. The DNA for the CDR3 is TGTGCCAGCAGTCCCGGGGGGGGGCTTTTTAATCAGCCCCAGCATTTT. This gives the protein CASSPGGGLFNQPQHF.

The chain uses TRBV10-3 and TRBJ1-5, with D perhaps matching TRBD1 (6 bases). In germline, CDR1 is ENHRY, CDR2 SYGVKD. Trimming cost V 2 bases and J 4 bases, with 12 bases left between them. The CDR3 sequence is 15 residues long. The CDR3 region has the DNA TGTGCCATCAGTGAGAATACGGACAGAAATCAGCCCCAGCATTTT. Translation gives CAISENTDRNQPQHF.

The V gene is TRBV7-2, the J gene TRBJ1-6; D is perhaps TRBD1 (6 bases). Germline values: CDR1 SGHTA, CDR2 FQGNSA. Trimming shortened V by 1 base and J by 8 bases, and 6 bases separated the two germline ends. CDR3 length: 13 amino acids. This CDR3 is CASSLEGDSPLHF. Here the CDR3 DNA reads TGTGCCAGCAGCTTAGAGGGGGATTCACCCCTCCACTTT.

The chain links TRBV4-1 to TRBJ1-3; tentative D call: TRBD1 (6 bases). V dropped 4 bases and J dropped 0 bases, with 10 bases sitting between them. The length of the CDR3 is 15 residues. CDR1 and CDR2 (germline): MGHRA, YSYEKL. CDR3 nucleotides: TGCGCCAGCAGCCTGGCGGACAGCTCTGGAAACACCATATATTTT. It codes for CASSLADSSGNTIYF.

The chain employs TRBV5-1 and TRBJ2-5; D gene ambiguous. Germline CDR1 is SGHRS and CDR2 is YFSETQ. V was trimmed by 3 bases and J by 4 bases, leaving 10 bases between them. There are 13 residues in the CDR3. CDR3 sequence reads: CASSSGPTETQYF. For the CDR3, the DNA is TGCGCCAGCAGCTCTGGGCCTACAGAGACCCAGTACTTC.